This T cell receptor beta chain comes out of a study of cytomegalovirus exposure and HLA in healthy donors. The study, taken as a whole, reports: Analyses of presence/absence relied on an assumption of roughly uniform sequencing depth across donors. A later analysis reported that several of the most significant clusters appeared to be linked to common viral pathogens, among them Epstein-Barr virus. Earlier analysis yielded a pattern in which most TCR beta V segments were productive about 90% or about 30% of the time.

As for this clone: The antigen is unknown.

The CDR3 is 15 amino acids. Trimming cost V 4 bases and J 3 bases; bases outside gene matches: 8. Germline CDR1 KGHSH, CDR2 LQKENI. Vbeta (60) and Jbeta (13) primers were used in the PCR. TCRdb's copy holds only in-frame clones and misses some; the assay was immunoSEQ multiplex PCR. The sample yields approximately 190,000 clones, about 77% seen once. This chain uses TRBV18 with TRBJ1-1; 7 nucleotides agree with TRBD1. The origin of this receptor is a woman aged 25 to 39 in good health and CMV-seropositive. Source material: PBMCs. CDR3 sequence reads: CASSLAGGFDTEAFF. CDR3 nucleotides: TGTGCCAGCTCACTTGCAGGGGGGTTCGACACTGAAGCTTTCTTT.